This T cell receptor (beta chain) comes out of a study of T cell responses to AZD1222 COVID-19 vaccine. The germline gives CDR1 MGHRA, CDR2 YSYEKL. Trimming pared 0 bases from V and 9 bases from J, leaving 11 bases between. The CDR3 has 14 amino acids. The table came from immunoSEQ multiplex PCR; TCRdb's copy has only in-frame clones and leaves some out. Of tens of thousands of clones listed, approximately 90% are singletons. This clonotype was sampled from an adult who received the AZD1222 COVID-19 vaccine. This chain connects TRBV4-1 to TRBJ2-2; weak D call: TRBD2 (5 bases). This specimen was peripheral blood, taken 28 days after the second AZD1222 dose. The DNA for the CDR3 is TGCGCCAGCAGCCAAGAACAGTCTAGCCGGGAGCTGTTTTTT. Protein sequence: CASSQEQSSRELFF.